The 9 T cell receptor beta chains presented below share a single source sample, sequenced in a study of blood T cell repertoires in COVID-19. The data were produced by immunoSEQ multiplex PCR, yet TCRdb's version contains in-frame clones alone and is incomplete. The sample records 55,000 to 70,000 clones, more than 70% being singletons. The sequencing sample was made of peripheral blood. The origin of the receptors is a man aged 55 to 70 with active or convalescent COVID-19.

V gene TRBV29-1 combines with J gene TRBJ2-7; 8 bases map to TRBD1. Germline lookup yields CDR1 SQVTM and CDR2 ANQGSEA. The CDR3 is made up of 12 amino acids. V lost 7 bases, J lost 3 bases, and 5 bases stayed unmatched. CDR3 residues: CSAGTGVYEQYF. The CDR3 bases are TGCAGCGCTGGGACAGGAGTCTACGAGCAGTACTTC.

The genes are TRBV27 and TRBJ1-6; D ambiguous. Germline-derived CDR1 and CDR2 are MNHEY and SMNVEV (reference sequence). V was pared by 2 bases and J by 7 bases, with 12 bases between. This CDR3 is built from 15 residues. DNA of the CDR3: TGTGCCAGCAGTTTAATAGGGAGCTACAATTCACCCCTCCACTTT. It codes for CASSLIGSYNSPLHF.

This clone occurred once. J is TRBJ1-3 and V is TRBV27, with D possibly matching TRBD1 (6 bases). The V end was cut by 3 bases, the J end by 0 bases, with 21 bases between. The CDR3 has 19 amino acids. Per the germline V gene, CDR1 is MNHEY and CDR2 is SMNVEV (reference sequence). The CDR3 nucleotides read TGTGCCAGCAGTTTTCCCCCGGGCTGGGGGCGCACCTCTGGAAACACCATATATTTT. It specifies CASSFPPGWGRTSGNTIYF.

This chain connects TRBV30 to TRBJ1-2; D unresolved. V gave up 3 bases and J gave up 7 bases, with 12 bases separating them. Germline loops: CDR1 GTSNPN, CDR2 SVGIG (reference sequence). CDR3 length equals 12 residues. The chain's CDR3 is CAWSLISGGYTF. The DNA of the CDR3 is TGTGCCTGGAGCCTCATATCGGGTGGCTACACCTTC.

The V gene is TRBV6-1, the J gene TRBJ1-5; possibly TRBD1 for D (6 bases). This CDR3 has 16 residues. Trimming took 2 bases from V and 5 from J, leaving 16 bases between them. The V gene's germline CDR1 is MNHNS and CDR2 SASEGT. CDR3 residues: CASSEPRGLVDQPQHF. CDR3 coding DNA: TGTGCCAGCAGTGAACCCAGGGGTCTTGTGGATCAGCCCCAGCATTTT.

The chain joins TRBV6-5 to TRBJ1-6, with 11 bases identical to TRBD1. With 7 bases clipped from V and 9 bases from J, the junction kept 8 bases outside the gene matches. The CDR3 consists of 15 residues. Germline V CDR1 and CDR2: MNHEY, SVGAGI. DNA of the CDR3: TGTGCCAGCAACGCGGGGGGGACAGGGGGTTCACCCCTCCACTTT. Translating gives CASNAGGTGGSPLHF.

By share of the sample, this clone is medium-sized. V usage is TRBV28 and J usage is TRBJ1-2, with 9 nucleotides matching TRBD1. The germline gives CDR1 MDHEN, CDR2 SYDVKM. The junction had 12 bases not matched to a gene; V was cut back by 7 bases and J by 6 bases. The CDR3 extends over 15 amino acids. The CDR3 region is CASTQAGTGYNGYTF. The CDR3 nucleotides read TGTGCCAGCACTCAAGCCGGGACAGGGTATAATGGCTACACCTTC.

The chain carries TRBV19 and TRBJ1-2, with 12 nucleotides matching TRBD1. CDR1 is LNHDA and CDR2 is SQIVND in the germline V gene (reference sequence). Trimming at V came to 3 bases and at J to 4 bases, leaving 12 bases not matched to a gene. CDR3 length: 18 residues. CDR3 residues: CASSIGRDRGLTFYGYTF. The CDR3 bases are TGTGCCAGTAGTATCGGACGGGACAGGGGGCTAACATTCTATGGCTACACCTTC.

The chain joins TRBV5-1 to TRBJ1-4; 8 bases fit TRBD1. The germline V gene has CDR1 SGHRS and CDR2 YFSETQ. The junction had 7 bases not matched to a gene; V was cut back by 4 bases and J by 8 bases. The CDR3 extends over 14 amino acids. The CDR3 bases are TGCGCCAGCAGCCCAGACAGGGGCTACGAAAAACTGTTTTTT. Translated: CASSPDRGYEKLFF.